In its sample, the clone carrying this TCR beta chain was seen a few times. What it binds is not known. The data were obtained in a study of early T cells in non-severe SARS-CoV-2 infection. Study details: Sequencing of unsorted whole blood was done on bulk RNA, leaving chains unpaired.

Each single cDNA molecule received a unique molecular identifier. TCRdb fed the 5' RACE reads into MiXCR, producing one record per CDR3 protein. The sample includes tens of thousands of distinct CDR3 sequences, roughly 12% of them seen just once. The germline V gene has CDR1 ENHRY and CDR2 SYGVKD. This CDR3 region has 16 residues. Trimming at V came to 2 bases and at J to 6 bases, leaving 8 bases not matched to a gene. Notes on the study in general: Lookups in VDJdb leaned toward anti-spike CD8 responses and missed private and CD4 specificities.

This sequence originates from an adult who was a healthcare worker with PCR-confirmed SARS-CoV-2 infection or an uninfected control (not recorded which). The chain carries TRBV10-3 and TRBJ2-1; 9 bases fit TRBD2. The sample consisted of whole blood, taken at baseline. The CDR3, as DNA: TGTGCCATCAGTGAGGGAGTAGCGGGAGTGGTCAATGAGCAGTTCTTC. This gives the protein CAISEGVAGVVNEQFF.